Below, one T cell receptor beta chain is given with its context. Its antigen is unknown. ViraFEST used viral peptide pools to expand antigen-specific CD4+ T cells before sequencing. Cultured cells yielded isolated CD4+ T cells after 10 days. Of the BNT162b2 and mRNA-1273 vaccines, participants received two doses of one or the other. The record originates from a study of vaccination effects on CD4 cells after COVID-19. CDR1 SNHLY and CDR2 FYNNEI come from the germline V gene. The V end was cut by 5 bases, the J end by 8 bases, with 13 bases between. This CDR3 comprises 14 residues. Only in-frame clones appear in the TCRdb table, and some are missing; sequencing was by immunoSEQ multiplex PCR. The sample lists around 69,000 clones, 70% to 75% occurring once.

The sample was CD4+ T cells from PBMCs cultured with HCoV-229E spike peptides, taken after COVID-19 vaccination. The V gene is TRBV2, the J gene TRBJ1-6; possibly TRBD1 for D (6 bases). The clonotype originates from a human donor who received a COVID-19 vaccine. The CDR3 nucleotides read TGTGCCAGCAGTCCCGACAGGCCAGATTCACCCCTCCACTTT. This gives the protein CASSPDRPDSPLHF.